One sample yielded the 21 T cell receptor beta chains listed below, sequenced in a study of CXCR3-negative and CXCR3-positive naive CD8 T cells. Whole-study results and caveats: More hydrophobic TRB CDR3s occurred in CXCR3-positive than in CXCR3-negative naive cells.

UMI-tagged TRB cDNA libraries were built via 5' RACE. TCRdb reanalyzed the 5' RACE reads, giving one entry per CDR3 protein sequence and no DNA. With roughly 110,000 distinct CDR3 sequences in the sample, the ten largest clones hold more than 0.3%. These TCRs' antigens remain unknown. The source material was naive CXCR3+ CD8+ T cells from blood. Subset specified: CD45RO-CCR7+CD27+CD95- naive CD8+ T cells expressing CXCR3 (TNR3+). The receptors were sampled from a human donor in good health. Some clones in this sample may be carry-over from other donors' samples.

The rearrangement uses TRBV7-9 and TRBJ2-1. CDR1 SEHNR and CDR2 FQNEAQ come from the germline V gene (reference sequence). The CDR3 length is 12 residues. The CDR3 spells CASRLSNNEQFF.

CDR3 in amino acids: CSVPGTIHEQYF. The chain joins TRBV29-1 to TRBJ2-7; TCRdb names TRBD2, which stays unverified in the absence of DNA. The CDR3 runs to 12 residues. The germline gives CDR1 SQVTM, CDR2 ANQGSEA.

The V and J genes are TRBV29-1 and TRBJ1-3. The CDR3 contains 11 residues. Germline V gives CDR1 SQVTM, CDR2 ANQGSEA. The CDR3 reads CSVVSGNTIYF. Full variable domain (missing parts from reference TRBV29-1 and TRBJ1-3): SAVISQKPSRDICQRGTSLTIQCQVDSQVTMMFWYRQQPGQSLTLIATANQGSEATYESGFVIDKFPISRPNLTFSTLTVSNMSPEDSSIYLCSVVSGNTIYFGEGSWLTVV.

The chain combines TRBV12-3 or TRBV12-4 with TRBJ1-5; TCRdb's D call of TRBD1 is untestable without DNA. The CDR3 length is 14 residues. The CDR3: CASSPGTGNQPQHF.

The CDR3 sequence is CASSLTGNQPQHF. The chain employs TRBV7-3 and TRBJ1-5. Germline loops: CDR1 SGHTA, CDR2 FQGTGA. The length of the CDR3 is 13 residues.

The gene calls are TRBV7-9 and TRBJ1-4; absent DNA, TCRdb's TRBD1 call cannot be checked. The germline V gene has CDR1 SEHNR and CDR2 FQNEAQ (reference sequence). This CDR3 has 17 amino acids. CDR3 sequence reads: CASSLDPTGAANEKLFF.

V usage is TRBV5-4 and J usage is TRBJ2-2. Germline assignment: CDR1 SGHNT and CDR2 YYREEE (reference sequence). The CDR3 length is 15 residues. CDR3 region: CASSALRGVVGELFF.

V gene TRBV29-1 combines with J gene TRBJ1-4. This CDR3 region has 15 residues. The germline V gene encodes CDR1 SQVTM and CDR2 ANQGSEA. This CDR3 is CSVEGPQGGNEKLFF.

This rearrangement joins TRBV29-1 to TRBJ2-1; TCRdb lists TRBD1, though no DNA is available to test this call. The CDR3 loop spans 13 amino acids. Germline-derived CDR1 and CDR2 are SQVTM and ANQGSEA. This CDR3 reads CSLYTDRHNEQFF.

This chain's CDR3 is CASGADRANGYTF. The chain joins TRBV7-9 to TRBJ1-2; TCRdb's assignment of TRBD1 cannot be checked, as there is no DNA. CDR3 size: 13 residues. Germline V gene sequence: CDR1 SEHNR, CDR2 FQNEAQ (reference sequence).

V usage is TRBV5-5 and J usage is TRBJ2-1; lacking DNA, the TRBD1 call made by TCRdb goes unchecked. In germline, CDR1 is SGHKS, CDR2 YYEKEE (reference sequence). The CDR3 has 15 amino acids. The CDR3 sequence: CASSRPGQGYNEQFF.

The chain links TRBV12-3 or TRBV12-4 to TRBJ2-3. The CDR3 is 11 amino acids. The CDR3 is CASGYPDTQYF.

CDR3 region: CASRTGDTQYF. The chain has TRBV12-3 or TRBV12-4 and TRBJ2-3; absent DNA, TCRdb's TRBD1 call cannot be checked. The CDR3 runs 11 residues.

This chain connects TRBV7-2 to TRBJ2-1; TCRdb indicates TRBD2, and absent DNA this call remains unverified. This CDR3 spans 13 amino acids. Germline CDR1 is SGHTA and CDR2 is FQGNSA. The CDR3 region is CASSLIGGNEQFF.

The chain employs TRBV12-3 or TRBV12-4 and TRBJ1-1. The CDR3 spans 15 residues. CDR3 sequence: CASSPDTSPVSEAFF.

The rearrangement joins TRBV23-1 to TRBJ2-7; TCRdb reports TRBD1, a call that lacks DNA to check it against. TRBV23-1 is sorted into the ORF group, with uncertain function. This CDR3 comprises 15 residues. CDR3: CASSHMRQHFYEQYF.

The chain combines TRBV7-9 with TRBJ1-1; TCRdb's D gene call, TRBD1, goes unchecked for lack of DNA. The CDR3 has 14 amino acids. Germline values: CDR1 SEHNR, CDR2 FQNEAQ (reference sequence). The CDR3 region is CASSSTTGNTEAFF.

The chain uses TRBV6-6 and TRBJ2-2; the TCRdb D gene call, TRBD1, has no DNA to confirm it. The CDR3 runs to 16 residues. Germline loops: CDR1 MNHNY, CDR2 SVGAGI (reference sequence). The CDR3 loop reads CASSYLGGRDTGELFF.

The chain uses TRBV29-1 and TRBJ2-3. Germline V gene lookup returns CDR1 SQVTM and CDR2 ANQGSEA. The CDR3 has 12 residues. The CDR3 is CSVVGIVDTQYF.

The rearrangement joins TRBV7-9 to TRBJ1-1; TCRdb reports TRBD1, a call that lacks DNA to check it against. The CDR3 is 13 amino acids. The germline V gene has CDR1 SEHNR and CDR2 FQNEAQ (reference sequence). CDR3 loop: CASSDRMNTEAFF.

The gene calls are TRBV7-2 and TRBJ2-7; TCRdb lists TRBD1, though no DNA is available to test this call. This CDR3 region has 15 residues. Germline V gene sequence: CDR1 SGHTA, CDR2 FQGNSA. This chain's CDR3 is CASSYSRDVSYEQYF.